Listed here are 21 T cell receptor beta chains from one sample, sequenced in a study of T cells after posttransplantation cyclophosphamide. Clones were read by immunoSEQ multiplex PCR, and TCRdb kept only the in-frame ones, dropping some. The top ten clones hold approximately 0.8% of a sample with more than 10,000 clones, about 85% of them seen once. Sequenced: memory CD4+ T cells sorted from PBMCs. These receptors came from a man between 45 and 60 years old in good health, CMV-negative, and a related stem cell transplant donor.

The chain has TRBV7-9 and TRBJ1-4; 7 bases are a match to TRBD1. Germline CDR1 and CDR2: SEHNR and FQNEAQ (reference sequence). The CDR3 length is 15 residues. V trimming: 1 base; J trimming: 7 bases; junction bases outside the gene matches: 6. The CDR3 DNA reads as TGTGCCAGCAGCTTAGACATGGCAGGGGGTGAAAAACTGTTTTTT. Residues: CASSLDMAGGEKLFF.

This clone was seen a handful of times. The chain carries TRBV10-3 and TRBJ2-5; 8 bases are a match to TRBD1. The germline V gene encodes CDR1 ENHRY and CDR2 SYGVKD. This CDR3 comprises 16 residues. V lost 2 bases and J lost 5; bases outside the gene matches: 10. The CDR3 region has the DNA TGTGCCATCAGTGAGCATACGGGACAGGAGGCGGAGACCCAGTACTTC. Its protein product is CAISEHTGQEAETQYF.

The V gene is TRBV6-1, the J gene TRBJ1-2; no clear D gene. The CDR3 is 15 amino acids. Germline values: CDR1 MNHNS, CDR2 SASEGT. V lost 4 bases to trimming and J lost 3 bases, with 15 bases between them. The CDR3 here is CASSVTLAGDYGYTF. CDR3 in DNA: TGTGCCAGCAGTGTGACACTCGCGGGCGACTATGGCTACACCTTC.

The chain links TRBV6-5 to TRBJ2-2; perhaps TRBD2 as D (5 bases). Germline lookup yields CDR1 MNHEY and CDR2 SVGAGI. The CDR3 is 14 residues long. Deletions cut 2 bases from V and 7 bases from J, with 11 bases between. The CDR3 DNA reads TGTGCCAGCAGTTACGGTGGGAGCGGCGGGGAGCTGTTTTTT. It yields the protein CASSYGGSGGELFF.

The V and J genes are TRBV5-5 and TRBJ1-5; no firm D call. This CDR3 is 16 amino acids long. V was shortened by 0 bases and J by 5 bases, with 15 bases between the two germline ends. CDR1 is SGHKS, CDR2 YYEKEE, per germline (reference sequence). CDR3: CASSLGSARADQPQHF. In DNA, the CDR3 is TGTGCCAGCAGCTTGGGGTCGGCGAGGGCAGATCAGCCCCAGCATTTT.

This clone was seen only once. The chain is built from TRBV5-1 and TRBJ1-1; D is unclear. With 2 bases removed from V and 0 bases from J, the gap between germline ends came to 8 bases. The CDR3 runs to 14 residues. Germline loops: CDR1 SGHRS, CDR2 YFSETQ. Here the CDR3 DNA reads TGCGCCAGCAGCTTATCAGTCATGAACACTGAAGCTTTCTTT. Translated, it gives CASSLSVMNTEAFF.

In DNA form, the CDR3 reads TGTGCCAGCAGTAAGACAGGGCGAGAGACCCAGTACTTC. It is translated as CASSKTGRETQYF. This rearrangement joins TRBV28 to TRBJ2-5; 7 bases fit TRBD1. Germline V gene sequence: CDR1 MDHEN, CDR2 SYDVKM. This CDR3 has 13 amino acids. Trimming took 5 bases from V and 4 from J; bases not matched to a gene: 4. The whole variable domain, filled in from reference TRBV28 and TRBJ2-5, reads DVKVTQSSRYLVKRTGEKVFLECVQDMDHENMFWYRQDPGLGLRLIYFSYDVKMKEKGDIPEGYSVSREKKERFSLILESASTNQTSMYLCASSKTGRETQYFGPGTRLLVL.

The rearrangement joins TRBV7-9 to TRBJ2-7; TRBD1 is a possible D gene (5 bases). Germline V CDR1 and CDR2: SEHNR, FQNEAQ (reference sequence). The CDR3 totals 12 residues. With 3 bases removed from V and 5 bases from J, the gap between germline ends came to 8 bases. CDR3: CASSFEGDEQYF. Written as DNA, the CDR3 is TGTGCCAGCAGCTTCGAAGGGGACGAGCAGTACTTC. Variable domain in full (rest from reference TRBV7-9 and TRBJ2-7): DTGVSQNPRHKITKRGQNVTFRCDPISEHNRLYWYRQTLGQGPEFLTYFQNEAQLEKSRLLSDRFSAERPKGSFSTLEIQRTEQGDSAMYLCASSFEGDEQYFGPGTRLTVT.

This clone came up once. The chain recombines TRBV6-5 with TRBJ1-1; no clear D. Trimming removed 0 bases from V and 7 bases from J, with 6 bases in between. The germline V gene encodes CDR1 MNHEY and CDR2 SVGAGI. This CDR3 is built from 12 residues. CDR3 amino acids: CASSYSGSEAFF. In DNA, the CDR3 is TGTGCCAGCAGTTACTCTGGGAGTGAAGCTTTCTTT.

This chain joins TRBV2 and TRBJ1-1; D uncertain. Germline V gene lookup returns CDR1 SNHLY and CDR2 FYNNEI. Trimming pared 2 bases from V and 4 bases from J, leaving 11 bases between. The CDR3 is made up of 14 amino acids. The CDR3 spells CASSEIREFTEAFF. CDR3 coding DNA: TGTGCCAGCAGTGAAATTCGGGAGTTCACTGAAGCTTTCTTT.

The CDR3 loop is CASSLTGVQPQHF. CDR3 DNA: TGTGCCAGCAGCTTAACGGGTGTGCAGCCCCAGCATTTT. The chain employs TRBV7-6 and TRBJ1-5; D call uncertain. Germline CDR1 and CDR2: SGHVS and FNYEAQ. The V and J ends lost 2 bases and 7 bases respectively, with 9 bases between them. This CDR3 spans 13 amino acids.

This chain connects TRBV2 to TRBJ2-2; D is possibly TRBD2 (5 bases). Trimming stripped 5 bases from V and 6 bases from J, with 10 bases between. The CDR3 has 13 amino acids. CDR1 and CDR2 (germline): SNHLY, FYNNEI. CDR3 DNA: TGTGCCAGCAGTCTGAGGGAATCCGGGGAGCTGTTTTTT. Translating gives CASSLRESGELFF.

The chain joins TRBV6-6 to TRBJ1-2; weak D call: TRBD1 (5 bases). Germline V gene lookup returns CDR1 MNHNY and CDR2 SVGAGI (reference sequence). The CDR3 runs to 10 residues. Trimming cost V 7 bases and J 9 bases, with 9 bases left between them. This CDR3 reads CASTGGSYTF. DNA for the CDR3: TGTGCCAGCACCGGGGGGAGCTACACCTTC.

The chain uses TRBV13 and TRBJ2-2; tentative D call: TRBD2 (6 bases). V lost 5 bases to trimming and J lost 7 bases, with 11 bases between them. This CDR3 comprises 13 residues. CDR1 is PRHDT and CDR2 is FYEKMQ in the germline V gene (reference sequence). The DNA for the CDR3 is TGTGCCAGCAGCCTAAAGCGGGTCGGGGAGCTGTTTTTT. Its translation is CASSLKRVGELFF.

The V and J genes are TRBV5-1 and TRBJ2-5; 11 bases map to TRBD2. The V gene end was trimmed by 0 bases and the J gene end by 5 bases; junction bases not matched to a gene: 6. This CDR3 has 16 amino acids. Looked up from germline, CDR1 is SGHRS and CDR2 is YFSETQ. The CDR3 DNA sequence: TGCGCCAGCAGCTTGGGAGTAGCGGGGGGGCTTGAGACCCAGTACTTC. Its protein is CASSLGVAGGLETQYF.

The chain is built from TRBV4-1 and TRBJ2-2, with D possibly being TRBD1 (5 bases). The length of the CDR3 is 14 residues. With 1 base removed from V and 6 bases from J, the gap between germline ends came to 9 bases. Germline V gene sequence: CDR1 MGHRA, CDR2 YSYEKL. The CDR3 DNA sequence: TGCGCCAGCAGCCAAGGCGGACATGCCGGGGAGCTGTTTTTT. Translation: CASSQGGHAGELFF.

The chain uses TRBV19 and TRBJ1-4; D is unresolved. Trimming took 4 bases from V and 0 from J, leaving 6 bases between them. Germline V gives CDR1 LNHDA, CDR2 SQIVND (reference sequence). The CDR3 length is 14 residues. CDR3 sequence reads: CASSRTATNEKLFF. The CDR3 region has the DNA TGTGCCAGTAGTAGAACGGCAACTAATGAAAAACTGTTTTTT.

The rearrangement links TRBV10-3 to TRBJ2-7; 14 nucleotides agree with TRBD2. The J segment lost 3 bases and the V segment lost 6 bases, leaving 7 bases of the junction unmatched. The CDR3 consists of 16 residues. The germline V gene encodes CDR1 ENHRY and CDR2 SYGVKD. The CDR3 sequence: CAIRAGTSGRIYEQYF. The CDR3 DNA reads TGTGCCATCAGAGCCGGGACTAGCGGGAGAATCTACGAGCAGTACTTC.

The V call is TRBV7-9, the J call TRBJ2-1, with 8 bases that match TRBD2. V dropped 5 bases and J dropped 0; count of bases not matched to a gene: 3. The CDR3 totals 15 residues. Looked up from germline, CDR1 is SEHNR and CDR2 is FQNEAQ (reference sequence). The chain's CDR3 is CASSPSGSSYNEQFF. The CDR3 nucleotides read TGTGCCAGCAGCCCAAGCGGGAGCTCCTACAATGAGCAGTTCTTC.

This chain links TRBV6-1 with TRBJ2-1; a weak D match, TRBD2 (6 bases). Trimming left V 8 bases short and J 8 bases short, with 16 bases between. The CDR3 runs to 13 residues. In germline, CDR1 is MNHNS, CDR2 SASEGT. CDR3 in DNA: TGTGCCAGCTCATGGGGGGTGGGCGATGAGCAGTTCTTC. Translation gives CASSWGVGDEQFF.

The rearrangement links TRBV11-3 to TRBJ2-1; 7 bases line up with TRBD1. CDR3 length: 16 amino acids. Losses at the gene ends were 0 bases for V and 0 bases for J; bases not matched to a gene: 2. Germline CDR1 SGHNT, CDR2 YENEEA. CDR3 sequence reads: CASSLEQGSSYNEQFF. The CDR3 region has the DNA TGTGCCAGCAGCTTAGAACAGGGGAGCTCCTACAATGAGCAGTTCTTC.